The 28 T cell receptor beta chains in this list originate from one sample, sequenced in a study of shared clonotypes between healthy human individuals. Data came from immunoSEQ multiplex PCR; TCRdb stores just in-frame clones and leaves some out. This table has 2.3 million or so clones, just over 90% appearing once. The material sequenced was naive CD4+ T cells from PBMCs. Subset meaning: CD45RA+ positively selected. The origin of the receptors is a young man in good health. Some clones in this sample may be carry-over from other donors' samples.

The rearrangement joins TRBV19 to TRBJ2-3; perhaps TRBD2 as D (6 bases). V shed 3 bases and J shed 6 bases, with 16 bases lying between them. Germline assignment: CDR1 LNHDA and CDR2 SQIVND (reference sequence). The CDR3 runs to 15 residues. For the CDR3, the DNA is TGTGCCAGTAGTATTAGGGGCTCGCGGGGCGATACGCAGTATTTT. It is translated as CASSIRGSRGDTQYF.

V is TRBV2 and J is TRBJ2-5, with TRBD1 matching over 10 bases. The tail of the sequence fits TRBJ2-7 better, so the J call may be wrong. Germline-derived CDR1 and CDR2 are SNHLY and FYNNEI. The CDR3 length is 13 residues. The CDR3, as DNA: TGTGCCAGCAGTCGGGACAGGGGATACGAGCAGTACTTC. This translates into CASSRDRGYEQYF.

This CDR3 reads CASSARPTPTGELFF. The CDR3 coding sequence is TGTGCCAGCAGTGCGCGGCCCACACCTACCGGGGAGCTGTTTTTT. J is TRBJ2-2 and V is TRBV2; D call uncertain. Germline CDR1 and CDR2: SNHLY and FYNNEI. The germline V and J ends were trimmed by 4 bases and 5 bases, with 14 bases remaining between them. The CDR3 has 15 residues.

The chain couples TRBV5-4 to TRBJ2-5; 16 bases agree with TRBD2. Germline values: CDR1 SGHNT, CDR2 YYREEE (reference sequence). The CDR3 spans 15 residues. V shed 4 bases and J 7 bases; nucleotides not matched to a gene: 4. The chain's CDR3 is CASSPGTSGRGTQYF. CDR3 in DNA: TGTGCCAGCAGCCCCGGGACTAGCGGGAGGGGGACCCAGTACTTC.

V is TRBV9 and J is TRBJ2-5, with TRBD2 matching over 7 bases. The CDR3 length is 15 residues. V lost 3 bases, J lost 6 bases, and 11 bases stayed unmatched. Germline CDR1 reads SGDLS; CDR2 reads YYNGEE. Written as DNA, the CDR3 is TGTGCCAGCAGCGCCGGGCCAGCGGGATGGCAGACCCAGTACTTC. Residues: CASSAGPAGWQTQYF.

This chain uses TRBV18 with TRBJ2-5; 7 bases are shared with TRBD1. V lost 3 bases, J lost 3 bases, and 10 bases stayed unmatched. The CDR3 runs to 16 residues. Germline V CDR1 and CDR2: KGHSH, LQKENI. The CDR3 spells CASSPYPGQIEETQYF. CDR3 nucleotides: TGTGCCAGCTCACCTTACCCGGGACAGATAGAAGAGACCCAGTACTTC.

This chain uses TRBV7-2 with TRBJ2-5, with D perhaps given as TRBD1 or TRBD2 (5 bases each). The CDR3 totals 14 residues. CDR1 is SGHTA, CDR2 FQGNSA, per germline. V lost 0 bases to trimming and J lost 9 bases, with 14 bases between them. The CDR3, as DNA: TGTGCCAGCAGCTTAGCGCGGACACTGGGGGCCCAGTACTTC. Its protein product is CASSLARTLGAQYF.

J is TRBJ1-2 and V is TRBV27; D perhaps matches TRBD1 (5 bases). Trimming took off 6 bases at V and 7 bases at J, with 18 bases between the two ends. This CDR3 has 14 amino acids. Germline values: CDR1 MNHEY, CDR2 SMNVEV (reference sequence). In nucleotides, the CDR3 is TGTGCCAGCAGCCCTGGGACCTCATCCTCTGGCTACACCTTC. Amino acid sequence: CASSPGTSSSGYTF.

About this clone: The same CDR3 can be traced to other DNA sequences in this sample. The V and J genes are TRBV30 and TRBJ2-6; the D is unclear. CDR1 is GTSNPN and CDR2 is SVGIG in the germline V gene (reference sequence). V was cut by 2 bases and J by 0 bases, with 5 bases left in between. CDR3 size: 14 residues. The CDR3 coding sequence is TGTGCCTGGAGTAGGAGCTCTGGGGCCAACGTCCTGACTTTC. This encodes CAWSRSSGANVLTF.

The chain recombines TRBV9 with TRBJ2-5; TRBD1 matches at 10 bases. This CDR3 is 14 amino acids long. CDR1 SGDLS and CDR2 YYNGEE come from the germline V gene. Losses at the gene ends were 4 bases for V and 5 bases for J; bases not matched to a gene: 5. The CDR3 region is CASSRDRGLETQYF. The CDR3 bases are TGTGCCAGCAGCCGGGACAGGGGTTTGGAGACCCAGTACTTC.

The chain employs TRBV27 and TRBJ2-7, with no clear D. CDR3 length equals 15 residues. Germline V gives CDR1 MNHEY, CDR2 SMNVEV (reference sequence). V lost 5 bases to trimming and J lost 0 bases, with 14 bases between them. The chain's CDR3 is CASSRKTGRSYEQYF. The CDR3 DNA follows: TGTGCCAGCAGTCGTAAGACTGGGCGCTCCTACGAGCAGTACTTC.

For the CDR3, the DNA is TGCGCCAGCAGCGAGAAAGGGAGAACTCCTTCTGGGGCCAACGTCCTGACTTTC. Residues: CASSEKGRTPSGANVLTF. The rearrangement uses TRBV4-3 and TRBJ2-6; TRBD2 might be the D (5 bases). Germline CDR1 reads LGHNA; CDR2 reads YSLEER. This CDR3 has 18 residues. Between the trimmed V and J ends, which lost 5 bases and 1 base, there was a span of 18 bases.

This clone occurred a few times. V is TRBV29-1 and J is TRBJ1-1, with D tentatively TRBD1 (5 bases). The CDR3 runs 13 residues. Germline CDR1 is SQVTM and CDR2 is ANQGSEA. V was cut by 7 bases and J by 0 bases, with 12 bases left in between. The CDR3: CSAGGVLNTEAFF. The DNA of the CDR3 is TGCAGCGCTGGGGGGGTATTGAACACTGAAGCTTTCTTT.

The count of this clone is one. The V call is TRBV9, the J call TRBJ2-1, with 10 bases identical to TRBD2. CDR3 length: 17 amino acids. V trimming: 3 bases; J trimming: 6 bases; junction bases outside the gene matches: 12. The germline V gene encodes CDR1 SGDLS and CDR2 YYNGEE. The CDR3 protein is CASSATPKSGRANEQFF. The CDR3 DNA is TGTGCCAGCAGCGCCACCCCTAAGAGCGGGAGGGCCAATGAGCAGTTCTTC. Looking up the rest from reference TRBV9 and TRBJ2-1 gives the full variable domain: DSGVTQTPKHLITATGQRVTLRCSPRSGDLSVYWYQQSLDQGLQFLIQYYNGEERAKGNILERFSAQQFPDLHSELNLSSLELGDSALYFCASSATPKSGRANEQFFGPGTRLTVL.

This clone appeared a few times. The rearrangement uses TRBV19 and TRBJ1-1; D might be TRBD1 (5 bases). The length of the CDR3 is 15 residues. V dropped 5 bases and J dropped 1 base, with 14 bases sitting between them. The germline CDR1 and CDR2 sequences are LNHDA and SQIVND (reference sequence). DNA for the CDR3: TGTGCCAGTAGTGGGGAAGGGACGGGGAACACTGAAGCTTTCTTT. Amino acids: CASSGEGTGNTEAFF. Full variable domain (missing parts from reference TRBV19 and TRBJ1-1): DGGITQSPKYLFRKEGQNVTLSCEQNLNHDAMYWYRQDPGQGLRLIYYSQIVNDFQKGDIAEGYSVSREKKESFPLTVTSAQKNPTAFYLCASSGEGTGNTEAFFGQGTRLTVV.

The V call is TRBV5-1, the J call TRBJ2-5, with TRBD2 identical over 9 bases. Unmatched junction bases numbered 8, after V lost 0 bases and J lost 5 bases. Germline CDR1 SGHRS, CDR2 YFSETQ. CDR3 size: 16 residues. CDR3 in amino acids: CASSLAPSGEGETQYF. The CDR3 region has the DNA TGCGCCAGCAGCTTGGCCCCTAGCGGGGAAGGGGAGACCCAGTACTTC.

The chain recombines TRBV7-9 with TRBJ2-3; D perhaps matches TRBD1 (5 bases). The V end lost 0 bases, the J end lost 7 bases, and 14 bases lay between the germline ends. Germline CDR1 and CDR2: SEHNR and FQNEAQ (reference sequence). The CDR3 is made up of 15 amino acids. The CDR3 region is CASSLAVGRRNTQYF. The CDR3 bases are TGTGCCAGCAGCTTAGCCGTGGGGCGAAGAAATACGCAGTATTTT.

The chain combines TRBV14 with TRBJ1-4; possible D gene TRBD1, 6 bases. This CDR3 spans 15 amino acids. V shed 8 bases and J shed 7 bases, with 20 bases lying between them. The germline gives CDR1 SGHDN, CDR2 FVKESK. CDR3 DNA sequence: TGTGCCAGCCAAACCGTCAGGGGCATCTCTGAAAAACTGTTTTTT. Translation gives CASQTVRGISEKLFF.

The chain uses TRBV11-1 and TRBJ2-1; 16 nucleotides agree with TRBD2. The CDR3 runs 17 residues. Germline CDR1 is SGHAT and CDR2 is FQDESV (reference sequence). J was trimmed by 7 bases and V by 6 bases; bases with no gene match: 9. This chain's CDR3 is CASSRTGTSGRVNEQFF. CDR3 nucleotides: TGTGCCAGCAGTAGAACCGGGACTAGCGGGAGGGTTAATGAGCAGTTCTTC. Using reference TRBV11-1 and TRBJ2-1 for the parts outside the CDR3, the full variable domain is EAEVAQSPRYKITEKSQAVAFWCDPISGHATLYWYRQILGQGPELLVQFQDESVVDDSQLPKDRFSAERLKGVDSTLKIQPAELGDSAMYLCASSRTGTSGRVNEQFFGPGTRLTVL.

The rearrangement uses TRBV5-1 and TRBJ2-1; TRBD1 aligns across 7 bases. Germline CDR1 is SGHRS and CDR2 is YFSETQ. The J segment lost 0 bases and the V segment lost 4 bases, leaving 4 bases of the junction unmatched. CDR3 length: 15 residues. For the CDR3, the DNA is TGCGCCAGCAGCACCCGGGACAGCTCCTACAATGAGCAGTTCTTC. This codes for CASSTRDSSYNEQFF.

Points on this clone: Within the sample, other DNA sequences also encode this same CDR3. The V gene is TRBV7-9, the J gene TRBJ2-6; D is unclear. V was pared by 1 base and J by 1 base, with 5 bases between. The CDR3 extends over 15 amino acids. From germline, CDR1 is SEHNR and CDR2 FQNEAQ (reference sequence). The DNA of the CDR3 is TGTGCCAGCAGCTTAGGAGGATCTGGGGCCAACGTCCTGACTTTC. Its translation: CASSLGGSGANVLTF.

The CDR3 is CASNRTPISYSNQPQHF. CDR3 DNA sequence: TGCGCCAGCAATCGGACACCGATTTCTTATAGCAATCAGCCCCAGCATTTT. The chain is built from TRBV23-1 and TRBJ1-5; D might be TRBD1 (5 bases). TRBV23-1 is identified as an open reading frame with a role that is uncertain. Trimming took 7 bases from V and 0 from J, leaving 19 bases between them. The CDR3 sequence is 17 residues long.

V is TRBV2 and J is TRBJ1-1; no definite D call. The V end was cut by 4 bases, the J end by 0 bases, with 9 bases between. The CDR3 is 14 amino acids. Germline V gives CDR1 SNHLY, CDR2 FYNNEI. CDR3 coding DNA: TGTGCCAGCAGTGTTAACAGAATGAACACTGAAGCTTTCTTT. Its protein is CASSVNRMNTEAFF.

Only a few counts were recorded for this clone. The rearrangement uses TRBV7-6 and TRBJ1-1; TRBD1 matches at 7 bases. This CDR3 has 13 amino acids. CDR1 SGHVS and CDR2 FNYEAQ come from the germline V gene. The trim removed 5 bases at V and 8 bases at J, leaving 8 bases unmatched. CDR3 sequence: CASSLLGTEEAFF. CDR3 coding DNA: TGTGCCAGCAGCCTACTGGGGACAGAAGAAGCTTTCTTT.

Turning to this clone: Other nucleotide sequences in the sample specify the same CDR3. The genes are TRBV7-8 and TRBJ1-5; TRBD1 is a possible D gene (5 bases). The CDR3 has 13 amino acids. Trimming stripped 3 bases from V and 5 bases from J, with 8 bases between. The germline V gene encodes CDR1 SGHVS and CDR2 FQNEAQ. For the CDR3, the DNA is TGTGCCAGCAGCTTTTTGACAGATCAGCCCCAGCATTTT. This codes for CASSFLTDQPQHF. Full variable domain (rest looked up from reference TRBV7-8 and TRBJ1-5): GAGVSQSPRYKVAKRGQDVALRCDPISGHVSLFWYQQALGQGPEFLTYFQNEAQLDKSGLPSDRFFAERPEGSVSTLKIQRTQQEDSAVYLCASSFLTDQPQHFGDGTRLSIL.

The chain uses TRBV7-2 and TRBJ1-3, with unresolved D. This CDR3 contains 16 residues. Germline V gives CDR1 SGHTA, CDR2 FQGNSA. Trimming took off 0 bases at V and 0 bases at J, with 9 bases between the two ends. DNA of the CDR3: TGTGCCAGCAGCTTAGCAGGCAGTGACTCTGGAAACACCATATATTTT. It translates to CASSLAGSDSGNTIYF. Drawing the rest from reference TRBV7-2 and TRBJ1-3, the complete variable domain is GAGVSQSPSNKVTEKGKDVELRCDPISGHTALYWYRQSLGQGLEFLIYFQGNSAPDKSGLPSDRFSAERTGGSVSTLTIQRTQQEDSAVYLCASSLAGSDSGNTIYFGEGSWLTVV.

This rearrangement joins TRBV5-1 to TRBJ1-4; D is perhaps TRBD1 (5 bases). The CDR3 has 19 residues. The germline V gene has CDR1 SGHRS and CDR2 YFSETQ. V was cut by 4 bases and J by 0 bases, with 22 bases left in between. CDR3 in amino acids: CASSHVRMGRGATNEKLFF. CDR3 DNA: TGCGCCAGCAGCCACGTACGAATGGGACGCGGGGCAACTAATGAAAAACTGTTTTTT.

The chain combines TRBV7-8 with TRBJ2-7, with no clear D. This CDR3 spans 11 amino acids. Trimming left V 5 bases short and J 2 bases short, with 4 bases between. The V gene's germline CDR1 is SGHVS and CDR2 FQNEAQ. CDR3 amino acids: CASSITYEQYF. The CDR3 region has the DNA TGTGCCAGCAGCATCACCTACGAGCAGTACTTC. The variable domain in full, completed from reference TRBV7-8 and TRBJ2-7, reads GAGVSQSPRYKVAKRGQDVALRCDPISGHVSLFWYQQALGQGPEFLTYFQNEAQLDKSGLPSDRFFAERPEGSVSTLKIQRTQQEDSAVYLCASSITYEQYFGPGTRLTVT.